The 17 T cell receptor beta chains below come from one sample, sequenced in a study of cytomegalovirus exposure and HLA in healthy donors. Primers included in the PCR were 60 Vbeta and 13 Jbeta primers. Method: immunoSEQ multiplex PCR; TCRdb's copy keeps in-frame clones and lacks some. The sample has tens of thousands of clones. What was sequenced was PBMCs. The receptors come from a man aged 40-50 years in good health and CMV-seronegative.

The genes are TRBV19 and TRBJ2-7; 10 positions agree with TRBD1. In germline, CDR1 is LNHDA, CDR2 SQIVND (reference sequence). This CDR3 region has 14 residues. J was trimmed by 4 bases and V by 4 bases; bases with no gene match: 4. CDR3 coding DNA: TGTGCCAGTAGTACCAGACAGGGGGCGTACGAGCAGTACTTC. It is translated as CASSTRQGAYEQYF.

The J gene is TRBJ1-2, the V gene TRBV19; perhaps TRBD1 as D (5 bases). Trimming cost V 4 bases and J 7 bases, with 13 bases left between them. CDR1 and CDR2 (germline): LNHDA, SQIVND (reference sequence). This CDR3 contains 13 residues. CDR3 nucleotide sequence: TGTGCCAGTAGTAAAGAGGGAAGGGGTGGCTACACCTTC. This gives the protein CASSKEGRGGYTF.

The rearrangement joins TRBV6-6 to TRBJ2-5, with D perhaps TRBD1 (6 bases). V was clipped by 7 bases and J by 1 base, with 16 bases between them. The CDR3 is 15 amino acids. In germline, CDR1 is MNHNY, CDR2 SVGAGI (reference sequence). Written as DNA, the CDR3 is TGTGCCAGCATCACGGGACACCCGGGCCAAGAGACCCAGTACTTC. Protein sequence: CASITGHPGQETQYF.

The chain's CDR3 is CASSDGSGYGNQPQHF. In DNA, the CDR3 is TGTGCCAGCAGCGACGGGAGTGGGTATGGCAATCAGCCCCAGCATTTT. This chain uses TRBV2 with TRBJ1-5; unclear D gene. Germline V gene data show CDR1 as SNHLY and CDR2 as FYNNEI. Trimming removed 6 bases at V and 2 bases at J, with 17 bases between. The CDR3 loop spans 16 amino acids.

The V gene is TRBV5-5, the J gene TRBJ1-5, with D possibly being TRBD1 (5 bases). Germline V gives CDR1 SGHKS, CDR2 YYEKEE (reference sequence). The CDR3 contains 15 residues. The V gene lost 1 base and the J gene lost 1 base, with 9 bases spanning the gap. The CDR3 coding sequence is TGTGCCAGCAGCTTGATTACAGGAAGCAATCAGCCCCAGCATTTT. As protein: CASSLITGSNQPQHF.

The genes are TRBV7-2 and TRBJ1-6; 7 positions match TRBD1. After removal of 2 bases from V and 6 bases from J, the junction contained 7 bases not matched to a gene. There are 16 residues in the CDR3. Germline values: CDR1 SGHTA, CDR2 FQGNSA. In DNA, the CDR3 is TGTGCCAGCAGCTTATTAGGACAGGCCTTTAATTCACCCCTCCACTTT. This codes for CASSLLGQAFNSPLHF.

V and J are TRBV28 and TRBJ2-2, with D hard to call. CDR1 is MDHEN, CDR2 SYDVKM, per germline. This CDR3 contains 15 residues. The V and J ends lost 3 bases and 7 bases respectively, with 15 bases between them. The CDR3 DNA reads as TGTGCCAGCAGTTTCGCGATCCTTCGAGGCGGGGAGCTGTTTTTT. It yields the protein CASSFAILRGGELFF.

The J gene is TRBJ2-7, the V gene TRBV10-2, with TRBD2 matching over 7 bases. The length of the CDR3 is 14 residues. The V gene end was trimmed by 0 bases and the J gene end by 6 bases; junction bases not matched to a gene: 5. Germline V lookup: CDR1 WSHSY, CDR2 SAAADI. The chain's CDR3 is CASSESGTIGEQYF. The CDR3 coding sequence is TGCGCCAGCAGTGAGTCCGGGACTATAGGCGAGCAGTACTTC.

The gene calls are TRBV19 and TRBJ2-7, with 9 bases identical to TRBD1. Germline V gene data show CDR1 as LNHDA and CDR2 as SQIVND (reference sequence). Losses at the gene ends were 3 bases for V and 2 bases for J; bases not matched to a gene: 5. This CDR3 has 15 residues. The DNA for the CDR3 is TGTGCCAGTAGTATTGGGACAGGGAGGACCTACGAGCAGTACTTC. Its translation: CASSIGTGRTYEQYF.

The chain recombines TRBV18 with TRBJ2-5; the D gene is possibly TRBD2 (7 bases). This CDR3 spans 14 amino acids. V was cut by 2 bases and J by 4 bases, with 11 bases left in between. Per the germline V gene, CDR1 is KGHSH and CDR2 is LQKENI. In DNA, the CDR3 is TGTGCCAGCTCACCAGGGGGGGCCGGAGAGACCCAGTACTTC. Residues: CASSPGGAGETQYF.

CDR3 sequence: CASKAQITNTEAFF. DNA of the CDR3: TGTGCCAGCAAAGCTCAAATAACGAACACTGAAGCTTTCTTT. The genes are TRBV2 and TRBJ1-1; D is uncertain. The V and J ends lost 7 bases and 1 base respectively, with 13 bases between them. From germline, CDR1 is SNHLY and CDR2 FYNNEI. The CDR3 runs to 14 residues.

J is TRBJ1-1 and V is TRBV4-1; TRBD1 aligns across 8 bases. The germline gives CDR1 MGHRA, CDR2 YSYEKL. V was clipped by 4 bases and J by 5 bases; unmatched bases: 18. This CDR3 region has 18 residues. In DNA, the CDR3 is TGCGCCAGCAGCCGCCGGAATCCGTTACAGGGGGAAGGGACTGAAGCTTTCTTT. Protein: CASSRRNPLQGEGTEAFF.

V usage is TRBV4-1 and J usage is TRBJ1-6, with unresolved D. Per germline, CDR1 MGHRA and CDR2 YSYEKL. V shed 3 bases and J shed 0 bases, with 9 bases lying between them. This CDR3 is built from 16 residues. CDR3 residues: CASSQGGSSYNSPLHF. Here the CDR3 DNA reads TGCGCCAGCAGCCAGGGCGGGAGCTCCTATAATTCACCCCTCCACTTT.

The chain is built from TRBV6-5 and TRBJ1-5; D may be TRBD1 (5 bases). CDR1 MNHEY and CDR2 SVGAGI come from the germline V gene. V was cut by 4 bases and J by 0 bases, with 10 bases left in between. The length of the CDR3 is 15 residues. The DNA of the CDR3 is TGTGCCAGCAGTTCCAGGGTGTCTAGCAATCAGCCCCAGCATTTT. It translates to CASSSRVSSNQPQHF.

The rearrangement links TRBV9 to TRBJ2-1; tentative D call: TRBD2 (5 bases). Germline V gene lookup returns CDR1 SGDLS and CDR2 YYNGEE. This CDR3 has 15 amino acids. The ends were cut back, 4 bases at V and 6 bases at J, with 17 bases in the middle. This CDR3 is CASSPIWAGRNEQFF. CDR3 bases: TGTGCCAGCAGCCCTATTTGGGCGGGCCGCAATGAGCAGTTCTTC.

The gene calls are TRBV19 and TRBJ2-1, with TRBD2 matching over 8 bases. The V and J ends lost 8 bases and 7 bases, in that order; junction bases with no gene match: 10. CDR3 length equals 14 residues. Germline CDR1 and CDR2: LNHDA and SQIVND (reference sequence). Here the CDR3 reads CASLFRGGSNEQFF. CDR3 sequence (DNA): TGTGCCAGTCTTTTTCGGGGGGGGTCGAATGAGCAGTTCTTC.

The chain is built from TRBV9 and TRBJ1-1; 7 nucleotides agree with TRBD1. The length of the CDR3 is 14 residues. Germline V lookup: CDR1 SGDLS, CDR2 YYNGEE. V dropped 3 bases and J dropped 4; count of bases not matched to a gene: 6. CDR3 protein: CASSARGDGTEAFF. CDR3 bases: TGTGCCAGCAGCGCCAGGGGGGACGGCACTGAAGCTTTCTTT.